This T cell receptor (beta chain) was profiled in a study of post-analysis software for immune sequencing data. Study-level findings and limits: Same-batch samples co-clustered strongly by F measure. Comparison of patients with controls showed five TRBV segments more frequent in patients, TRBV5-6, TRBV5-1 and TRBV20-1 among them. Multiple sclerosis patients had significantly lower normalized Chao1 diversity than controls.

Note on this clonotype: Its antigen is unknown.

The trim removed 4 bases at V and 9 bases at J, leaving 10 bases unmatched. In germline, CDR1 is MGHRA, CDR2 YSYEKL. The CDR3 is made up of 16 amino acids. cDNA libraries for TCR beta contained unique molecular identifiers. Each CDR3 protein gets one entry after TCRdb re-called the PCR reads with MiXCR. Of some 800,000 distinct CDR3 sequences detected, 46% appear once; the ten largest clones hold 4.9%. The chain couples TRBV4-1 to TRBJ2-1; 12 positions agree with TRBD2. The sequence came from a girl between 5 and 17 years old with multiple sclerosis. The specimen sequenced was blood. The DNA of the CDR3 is TGCGCCAGCAGCCCTCCAGGGACTAGCGGGTACGGTGAGCAGTTCTTC. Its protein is CASSPPGTSGYGEQFF.